This T cell receptor beta chain is drawn from a study of CD8 T cell repertoires and HIV-1 epitope variants. Across the study: Controls included no peptide, Ebola AY9 epitope, and a CMV, EBV, flu pool.

Trimming stripped 0 bases from V and 0 bases from J, with 9 bases between. The CDR3 length is 15 residues. From germline, CDR1 is GTSNPN and CDR2 SVGIG (reference sequence). As regards this clone: Its antigen remains unknown.

The data were produced by immunoSEQ multiplex PCR, yet TCRdb's version contains in-frame clones alone and is incomplete. This sample carries some 4,900 clones, around two thirds of them seen once, and the ten largest clones take 35% to 50%. Notes on the study in general: Only beta chains were identified, marking proliferation to antigen, not function.

Sequencing input: cultured CD8+ T cells derived from PBMCs. The sequence was obtained from a male donor with HIV. V usage is TRBV30 and J usage is TRBJ1-3, with no clear D. CDR3 residues: CAWSVDSSSGNTIYF. In DNA, the CDR3 is TGTGCCTGGAGTGTAGACTCCAGCTCTGGAAACACCATATATTTT.